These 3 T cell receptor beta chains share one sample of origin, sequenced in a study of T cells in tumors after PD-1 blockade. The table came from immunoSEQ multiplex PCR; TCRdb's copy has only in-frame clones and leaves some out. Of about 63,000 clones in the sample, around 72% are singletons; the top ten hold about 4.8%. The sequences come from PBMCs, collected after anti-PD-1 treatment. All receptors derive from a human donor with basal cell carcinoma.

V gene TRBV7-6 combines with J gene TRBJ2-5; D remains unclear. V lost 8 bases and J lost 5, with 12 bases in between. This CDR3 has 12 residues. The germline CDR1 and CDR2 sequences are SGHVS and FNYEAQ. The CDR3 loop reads CASAFNGETQYF. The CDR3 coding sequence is TGTGCCAGCGCCTTTAACGGGGAGACCCAGTACTTC.

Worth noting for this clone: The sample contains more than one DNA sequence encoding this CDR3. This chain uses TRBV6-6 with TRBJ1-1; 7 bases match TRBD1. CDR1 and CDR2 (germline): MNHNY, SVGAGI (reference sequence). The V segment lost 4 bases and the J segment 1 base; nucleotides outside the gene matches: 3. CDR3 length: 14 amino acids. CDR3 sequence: CASSSGQANTEAFF. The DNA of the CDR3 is TGTGCCAGCAGTTCCGGACAGGCGAACACTGAAGCTTTCTTT.

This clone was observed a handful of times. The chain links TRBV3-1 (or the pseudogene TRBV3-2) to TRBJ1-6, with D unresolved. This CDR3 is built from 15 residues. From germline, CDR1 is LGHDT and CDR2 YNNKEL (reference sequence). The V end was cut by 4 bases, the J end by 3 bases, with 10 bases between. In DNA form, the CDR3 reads TGTGCCAGCAGCCTTCCCCCGGTCTATAATTCACCCCTCCACTTT. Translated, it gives CASSLPPVYNSPLHF.